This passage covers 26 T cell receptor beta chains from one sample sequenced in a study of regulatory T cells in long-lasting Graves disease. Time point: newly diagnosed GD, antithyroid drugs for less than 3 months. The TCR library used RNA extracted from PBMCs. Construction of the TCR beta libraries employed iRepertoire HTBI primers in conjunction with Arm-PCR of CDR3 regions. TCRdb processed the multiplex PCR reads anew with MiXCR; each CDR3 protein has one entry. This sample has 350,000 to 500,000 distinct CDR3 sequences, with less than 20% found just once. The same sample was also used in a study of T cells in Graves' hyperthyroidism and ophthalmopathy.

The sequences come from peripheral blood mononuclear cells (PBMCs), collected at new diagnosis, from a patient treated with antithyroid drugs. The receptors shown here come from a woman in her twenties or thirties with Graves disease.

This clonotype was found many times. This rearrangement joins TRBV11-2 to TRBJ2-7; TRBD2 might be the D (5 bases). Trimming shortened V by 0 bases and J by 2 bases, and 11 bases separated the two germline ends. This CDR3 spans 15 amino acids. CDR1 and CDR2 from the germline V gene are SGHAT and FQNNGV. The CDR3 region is CASSLERESAYEQYF. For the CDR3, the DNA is TGTGCCAGCAGCTTAGAGAGGGAGTCCGCCTACGAGCAGTACTTC.

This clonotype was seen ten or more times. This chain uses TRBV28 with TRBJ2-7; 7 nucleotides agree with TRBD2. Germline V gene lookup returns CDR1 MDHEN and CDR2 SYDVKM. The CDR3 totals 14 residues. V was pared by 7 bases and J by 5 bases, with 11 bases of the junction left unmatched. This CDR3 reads CASTALGGEDEQYF. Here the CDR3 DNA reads TGTGCCAGCACCGCATTGGGAGGGGAAGACGAGCAGTACTTC.

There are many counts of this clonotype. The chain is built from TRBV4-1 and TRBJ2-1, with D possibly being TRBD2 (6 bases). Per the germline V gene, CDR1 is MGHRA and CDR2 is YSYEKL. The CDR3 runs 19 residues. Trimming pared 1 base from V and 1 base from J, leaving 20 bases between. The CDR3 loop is CASSQGRHGWEVSYNEQFF. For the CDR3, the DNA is TGCGCCAGCAGCCAAGGAAGGCACGGGTGGGAGGTATCCTACAATGAGCAGTTCTTC.

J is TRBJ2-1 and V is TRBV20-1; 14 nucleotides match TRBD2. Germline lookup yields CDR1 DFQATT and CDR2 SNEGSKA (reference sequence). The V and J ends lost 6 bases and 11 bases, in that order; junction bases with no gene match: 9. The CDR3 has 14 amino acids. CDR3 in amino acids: CSATGTSGSAQQFF. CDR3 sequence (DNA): TGCAGTGCCACAGGGACTAGCGGGAGCGCACAGCAGTTCTTC.

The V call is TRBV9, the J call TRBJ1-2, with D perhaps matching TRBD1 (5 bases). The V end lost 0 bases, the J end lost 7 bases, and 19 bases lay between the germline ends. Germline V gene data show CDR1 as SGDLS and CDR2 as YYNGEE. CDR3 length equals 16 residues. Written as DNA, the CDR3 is TGTGCCAGCAGCGTAGCCCATAGCGGGGCGGGTTTTGGCTACACCTTC. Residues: CASSVAHSGAGFGYTF.

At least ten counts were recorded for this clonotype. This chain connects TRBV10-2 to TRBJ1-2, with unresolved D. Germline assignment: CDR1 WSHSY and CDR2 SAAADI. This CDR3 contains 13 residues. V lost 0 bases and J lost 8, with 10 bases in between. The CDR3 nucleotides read TGCGCCAGCAGTGAGTCGAGCTTGATCGGCTACACCTTC. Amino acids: CASSESSLIGYTF.

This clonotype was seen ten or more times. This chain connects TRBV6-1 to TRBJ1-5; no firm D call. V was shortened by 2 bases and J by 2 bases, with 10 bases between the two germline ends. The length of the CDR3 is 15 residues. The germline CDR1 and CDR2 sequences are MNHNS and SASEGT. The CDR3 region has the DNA TGTGCCAGCAGTGAATGGATGGTAGGCAATCAGCCCCAGCATTTT. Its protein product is CASSEWMVGNQPQHF.

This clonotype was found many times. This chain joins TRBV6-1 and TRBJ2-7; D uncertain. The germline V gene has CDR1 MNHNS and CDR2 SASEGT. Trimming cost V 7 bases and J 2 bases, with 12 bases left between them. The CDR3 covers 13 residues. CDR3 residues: CASNTDQAYEQYF. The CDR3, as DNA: TGTGCCAGCAACACGGACCAAGCCTACGAGCAGTACTTC.

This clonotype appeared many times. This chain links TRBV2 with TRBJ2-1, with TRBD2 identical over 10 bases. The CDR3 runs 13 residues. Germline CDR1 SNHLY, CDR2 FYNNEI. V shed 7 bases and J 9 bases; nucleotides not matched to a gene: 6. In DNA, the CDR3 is TGTGCCAGCAAGCCTAGCGGGAGTGGTGAGCAGTTCTTC. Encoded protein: CASKPSGSGEQFF.

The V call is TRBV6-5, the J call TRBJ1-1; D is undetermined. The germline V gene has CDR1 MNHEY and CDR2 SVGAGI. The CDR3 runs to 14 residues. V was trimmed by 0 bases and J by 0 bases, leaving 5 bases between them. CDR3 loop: CASSYSGLNTEAFF. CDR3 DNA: TGTGCCAGCAGTTACTCAGGGCTGAACACTGAAGCTTTCTTT.

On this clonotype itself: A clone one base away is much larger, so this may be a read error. Here the CDR3 reads CASSSDVGQLFGEQFF. The CDR3 bases are TGTGCCAGCAGCTCGGACGTTGGACAGTTGTTTGGTGAGCAGTTCTTC. The chain couples TRBV7-3 to TRBJ2-1; a weak D match, TRBD1 (6 bases). With 4 bases removed from V and 9 bases from J, the gap between germline ends came to 22 bases. CDR3 size: 16 residues. Germline V lookup: CDR1 SGHTA, CDR2 FQGTGA.

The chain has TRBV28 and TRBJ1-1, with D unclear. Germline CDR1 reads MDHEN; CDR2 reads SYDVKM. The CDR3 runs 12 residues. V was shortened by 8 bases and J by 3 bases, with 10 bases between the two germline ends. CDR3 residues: CASRPRYTEAFF. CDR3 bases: TGTGCCAGCCGGCCGAGGTACACTGAAGCTTTCTTT.

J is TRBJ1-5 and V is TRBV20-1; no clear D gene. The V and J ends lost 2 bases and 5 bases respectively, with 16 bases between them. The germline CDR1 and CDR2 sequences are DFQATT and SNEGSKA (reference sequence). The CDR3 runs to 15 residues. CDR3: CSARSRLGFYQPQHF. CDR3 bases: TGCAGTGCTAGATCACGACTGGGGTTCTATCAGCCCCAGCATTTT.

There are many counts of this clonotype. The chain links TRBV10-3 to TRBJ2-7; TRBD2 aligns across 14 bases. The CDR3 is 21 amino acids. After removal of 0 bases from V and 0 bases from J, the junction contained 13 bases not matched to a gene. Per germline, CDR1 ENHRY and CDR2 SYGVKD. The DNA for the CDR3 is TGTGCCATCAGTGAGTCGCCACCCCGACTAGCGGGAGGGCCGGGCTCCTACGAGCAGTACTTC. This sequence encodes CAISESPPRLAGGPGSYEQYF.

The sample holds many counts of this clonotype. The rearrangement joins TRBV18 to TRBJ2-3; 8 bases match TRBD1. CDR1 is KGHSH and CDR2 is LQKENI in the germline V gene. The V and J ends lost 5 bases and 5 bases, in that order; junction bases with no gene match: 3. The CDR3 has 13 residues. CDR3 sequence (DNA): TGTGCCAGCTCAGCGACAGGGGTAGATACGCAGTATTTT. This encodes CASSATGVDTQYF.

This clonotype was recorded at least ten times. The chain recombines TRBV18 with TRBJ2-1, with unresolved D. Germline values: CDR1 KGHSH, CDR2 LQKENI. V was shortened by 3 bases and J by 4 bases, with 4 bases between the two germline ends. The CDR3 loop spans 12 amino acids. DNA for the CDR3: TGTGCCAGCTCACCTGGTTACAATGAGCAGTTCTTC. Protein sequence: CASSPGYNEQFF.

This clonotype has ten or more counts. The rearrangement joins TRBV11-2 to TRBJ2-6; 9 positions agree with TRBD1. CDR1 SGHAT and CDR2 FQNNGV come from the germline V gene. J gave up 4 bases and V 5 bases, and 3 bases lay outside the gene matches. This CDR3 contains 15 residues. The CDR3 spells CASSRTGVGANVLTF. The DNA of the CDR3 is TGTGCCAGCAGCCGGACAGGGGTAGGGGCCAACGTCCTGACTTTC.

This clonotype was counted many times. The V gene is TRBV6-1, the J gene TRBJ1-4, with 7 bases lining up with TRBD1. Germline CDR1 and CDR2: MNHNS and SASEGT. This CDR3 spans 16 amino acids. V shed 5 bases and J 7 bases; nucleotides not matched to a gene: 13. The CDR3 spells CASSPSGTARSEKLFF. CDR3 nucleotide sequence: TGTGCCAGCAGTCCATCGGGGACAGCCCGATCTGAAAAACTGTTTTTT.

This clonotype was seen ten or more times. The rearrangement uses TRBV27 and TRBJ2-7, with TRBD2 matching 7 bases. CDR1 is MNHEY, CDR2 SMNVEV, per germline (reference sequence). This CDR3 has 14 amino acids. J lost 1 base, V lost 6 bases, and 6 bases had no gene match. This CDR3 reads CASRGMGGSYEQYF. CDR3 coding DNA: TGTGCCAGCAGGGGAATGGGGGGGTCCTACGAGCAGTACTTC.

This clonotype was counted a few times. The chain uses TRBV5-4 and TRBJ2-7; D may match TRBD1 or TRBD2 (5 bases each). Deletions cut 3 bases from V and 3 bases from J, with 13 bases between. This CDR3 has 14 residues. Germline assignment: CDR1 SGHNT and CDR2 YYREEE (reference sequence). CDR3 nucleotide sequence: TGTGCCAGCAGCTCACCTCCGGGGCGCTACGAGCAGTACTTC. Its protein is CASSSPPGRYEQYF.

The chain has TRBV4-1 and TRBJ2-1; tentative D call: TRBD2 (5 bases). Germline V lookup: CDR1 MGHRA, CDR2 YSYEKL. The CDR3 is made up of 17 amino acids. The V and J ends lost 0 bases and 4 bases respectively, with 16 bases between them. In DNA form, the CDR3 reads TGCGCCAGCAGCCAAGACAGGAGGATAAATCCTTACAATGAGCAGTTCTTC. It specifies CASSQDRRINPYNEQFF.

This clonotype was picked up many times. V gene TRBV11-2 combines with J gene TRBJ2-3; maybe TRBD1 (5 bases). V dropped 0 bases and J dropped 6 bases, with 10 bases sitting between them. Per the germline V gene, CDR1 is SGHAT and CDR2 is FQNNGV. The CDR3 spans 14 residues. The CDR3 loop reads CASSLDRVGDTQYF. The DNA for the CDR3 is TGTGCCAGCAGCTTAGACAGGGTTGGGGATACGCAGTATTTT.

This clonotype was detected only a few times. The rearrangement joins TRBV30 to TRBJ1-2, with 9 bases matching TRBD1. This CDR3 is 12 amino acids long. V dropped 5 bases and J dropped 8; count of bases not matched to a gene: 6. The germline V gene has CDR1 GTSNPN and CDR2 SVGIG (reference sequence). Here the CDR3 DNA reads TGTGCCTGGGGACAGGGGATTGGCGGCTACACCTTC. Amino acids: CAWGQGIGGYTF.

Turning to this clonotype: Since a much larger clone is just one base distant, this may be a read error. The chain's CDR3 is CVSSPNPQNYTF. CDR3 nucleotide sequence: TGTGTCAGCTCACCAAATCCACAAAACTACACCTTC. The chain employs TRBV18 and TRBJ1-2; D unresolved. CDR1 is KGHSH and CDR2 is LQKENI in the germline V gene. CDR3 size: 12 residues. Based on the CDR3 plus reference TRBV18 and TRBJ1-2, the full variable domain is NAGVMQNPRHLVRRRGQEARLRCSPMKGHSHVYWYRQLPEEGLKFMVYLQKENIIDESGMPKERFSAEFPKEGPSILRIQQVVRGDSAAYFCVSSPNPQNYTFGSGTRLTVV.

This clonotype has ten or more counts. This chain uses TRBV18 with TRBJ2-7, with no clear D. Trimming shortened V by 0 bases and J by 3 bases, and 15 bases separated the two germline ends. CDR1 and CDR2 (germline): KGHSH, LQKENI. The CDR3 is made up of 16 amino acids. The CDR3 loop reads CASSPPGGFLGYEQYF. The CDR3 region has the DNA TGTGCCAGCTCACCACCGGGCGGCTTTTTGGGCTACGAGCAGTACTTC. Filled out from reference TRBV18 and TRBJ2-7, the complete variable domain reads NAGVMQNPRHLVRRRGQEARLRCSPMKGHSHVYWYRQLPEEGLKFMVYLQKENIIDESGMPKERFSAEFPKEGPSILRIQQVVRGDSAAYFCASSPPGGFLGYEQYFGPGTRLTVT.

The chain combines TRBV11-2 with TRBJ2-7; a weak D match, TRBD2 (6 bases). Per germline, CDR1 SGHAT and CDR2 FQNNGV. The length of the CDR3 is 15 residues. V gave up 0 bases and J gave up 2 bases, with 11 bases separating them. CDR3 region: CASSLEASDTYEQYF. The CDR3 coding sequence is TGTGCCAGCAGCTTAGAGGCTAGCGACACCTACGAGCAGTACTTC.